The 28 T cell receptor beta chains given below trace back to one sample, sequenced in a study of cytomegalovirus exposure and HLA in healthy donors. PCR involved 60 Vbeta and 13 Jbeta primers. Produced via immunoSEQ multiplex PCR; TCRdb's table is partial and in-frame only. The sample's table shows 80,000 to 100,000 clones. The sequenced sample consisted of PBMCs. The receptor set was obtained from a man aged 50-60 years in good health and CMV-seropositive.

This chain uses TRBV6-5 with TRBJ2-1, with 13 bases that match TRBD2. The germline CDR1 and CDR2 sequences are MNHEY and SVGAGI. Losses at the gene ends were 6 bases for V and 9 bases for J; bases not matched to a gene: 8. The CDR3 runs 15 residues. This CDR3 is CASRPGLAGVFEQFF. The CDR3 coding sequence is TGTGCCAGCAGACCTGGACTAGCGGGAGTATTTGAGCAGTTCTTC.

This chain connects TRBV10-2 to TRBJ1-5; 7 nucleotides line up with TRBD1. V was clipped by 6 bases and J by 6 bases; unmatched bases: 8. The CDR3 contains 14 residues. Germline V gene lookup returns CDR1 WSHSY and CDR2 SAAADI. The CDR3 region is CASSPDRRSQPQHF. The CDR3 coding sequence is TGCGCCAGCAGCCCGGACAGGAGGTCTCAGCCCCAGCATTTT.

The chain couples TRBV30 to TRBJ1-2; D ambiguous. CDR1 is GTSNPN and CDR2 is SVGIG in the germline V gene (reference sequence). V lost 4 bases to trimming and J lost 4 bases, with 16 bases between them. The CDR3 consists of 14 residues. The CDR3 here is CAWKESDAGYGYTF. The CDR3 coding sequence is TGTGCCTGGAAGGAGTCCGACGCCGGCTATGGCTACACCTTC.

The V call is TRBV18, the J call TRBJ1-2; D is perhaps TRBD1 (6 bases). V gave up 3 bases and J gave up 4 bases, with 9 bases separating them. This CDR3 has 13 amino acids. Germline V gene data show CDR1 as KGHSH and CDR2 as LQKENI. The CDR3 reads CASSPNRVYGYTF. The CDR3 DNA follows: TGTGCCAGCTCACCCAACAGGGTCTATGGCTACACCTTC.

CDR3 protein: CAISEAEDSSYEQYF. The CDR3, as DNA: TGTGCCATCAGTGAGGCTGAGGACAGTTCCTACGAGCAGTACTTC. V and J are TRBV10-3 and TRBJ2-7, with D tentatively TRBD1 (6 bases). This CDR3 region has 15 residues. The germline gives CDR1 ENHRY, CDR2 SYGVKD. V was cut by 2 bases and J by 1 base, with 12 bases left in between.

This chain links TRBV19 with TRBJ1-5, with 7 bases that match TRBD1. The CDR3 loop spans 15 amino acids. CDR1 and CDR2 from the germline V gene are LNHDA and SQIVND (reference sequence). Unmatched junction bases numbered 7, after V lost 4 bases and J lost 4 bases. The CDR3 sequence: CASSTPRTGNQPQHF. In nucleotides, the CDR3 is TGTGCCAGTAGTACCCCCCGGACAGGAAATCAGCCCCAGCATTTT.

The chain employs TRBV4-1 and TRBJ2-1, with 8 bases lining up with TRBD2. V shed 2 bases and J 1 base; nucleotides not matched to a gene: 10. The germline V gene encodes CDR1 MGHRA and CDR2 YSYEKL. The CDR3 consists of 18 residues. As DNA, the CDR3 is TGCGCCAGCAGCCAACGGGGGCTAGCGGGCGGTTCCTACAATGAGCAGTTCTTC. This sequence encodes CASSQRGLAGGSYNEQFF.

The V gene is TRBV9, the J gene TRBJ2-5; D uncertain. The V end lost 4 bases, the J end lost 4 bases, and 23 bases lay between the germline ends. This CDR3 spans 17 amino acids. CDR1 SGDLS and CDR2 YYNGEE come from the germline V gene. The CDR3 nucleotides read TGTGCCAGCAGCCCAGCAGTCGCGACTTCGGTTGTAGAGACCCAGTACTTC. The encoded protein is CASSPAVATSVVETQYF.

CDR3 DNA sequence: TGTGCCAGCAGCTTAAGGACTAGCGGGAGGATGGGTACGCAGTATTTT. It codes for CASSLRTSGRMGTQYF. V and J are TRBV13 and TRBJ2-3; 14 bases are shared with TRBD2. The germline V gene encodes CDR1 PRHDT and CDR2 FYEKMQ (reference sequence). V lost 2 bases and J lost 8; bases outside the gene matches: 6. The CDR3 extends over 16 amino acids. Supplemented by reference TRBV13 and TRBJ2-3, the full variable domain reads AAGVIQSPRHLIKEKRETATLKCYPIPRHDTVYWYQQGPGQDPQFLISFYEKMQSDKGSIPDRFSAQQFSDYHSELNMSSLELGDSALYFCASSLRTSGRMGTQYFGPGTRLTVL.

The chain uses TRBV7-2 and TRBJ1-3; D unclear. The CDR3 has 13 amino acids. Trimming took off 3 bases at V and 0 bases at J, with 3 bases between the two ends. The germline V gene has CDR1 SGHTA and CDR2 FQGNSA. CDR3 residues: CASSFGSGNTIYF. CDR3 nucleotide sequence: TGTGCCAGCAGCTTCGGCTCTGGAAACACCATATATTTT. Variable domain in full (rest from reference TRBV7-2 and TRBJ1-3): GAGVSQSPSNKVTEKGKDVELRCDPISGHTALYWYRQSLGQGLEFLIYFQGNSAPDKSGLPSDRFSAERTGGSVSTLTIQRTQQEDSAVYLCASSFGSGNTIYFGEGSWLTVV.

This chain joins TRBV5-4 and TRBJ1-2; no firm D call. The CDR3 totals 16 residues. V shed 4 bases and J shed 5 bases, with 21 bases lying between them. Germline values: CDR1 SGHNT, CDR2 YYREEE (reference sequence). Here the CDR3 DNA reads TGTGCCAGCAGCCCCCGTCTTACCCACGGTCAATATGGCTACACCTTC. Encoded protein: CASSPRLTHGQYGYTF.

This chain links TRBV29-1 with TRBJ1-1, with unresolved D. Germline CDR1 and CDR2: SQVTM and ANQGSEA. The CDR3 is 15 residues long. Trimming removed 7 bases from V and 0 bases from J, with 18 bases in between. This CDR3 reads CSALGRDGMNTEAFF. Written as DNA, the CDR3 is TGCAGCGCCCTAGGGCGGGATGGGATGAACACTGAAGCTTTCTTT. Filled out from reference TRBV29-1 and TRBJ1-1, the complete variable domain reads SAVISQKPSRDICQRGTSLTIQCQVDSQVTMMFWYRQQPGQSLTLIATANQGSEATYESGFVIDKFPISRPNLTFSTLTVSNMSPEDSSIYLCSALGRDGMNTEAFFGQGTRLTVV.

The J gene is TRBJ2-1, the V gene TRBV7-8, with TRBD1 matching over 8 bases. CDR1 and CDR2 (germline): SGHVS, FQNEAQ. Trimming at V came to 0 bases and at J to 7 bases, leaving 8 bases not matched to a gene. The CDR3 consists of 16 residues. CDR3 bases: TGTGCCAGCAGCTTAGCACAGGGGGGTTTTTCTAATGAGCAGTTCTTC. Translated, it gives CASSLAQGGFSNEQFF. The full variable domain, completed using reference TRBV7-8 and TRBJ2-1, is GAGVSQSPRYKVAKRGQDVALRCDPISGHVSLFWYQQALGQGPEFLTYFQNEAQLDKSGLPSDRFFAERPEGSVSTLKIQRTQQEDSAVYLCASSLAQGGFSNEQFFGPGTRLTVL.

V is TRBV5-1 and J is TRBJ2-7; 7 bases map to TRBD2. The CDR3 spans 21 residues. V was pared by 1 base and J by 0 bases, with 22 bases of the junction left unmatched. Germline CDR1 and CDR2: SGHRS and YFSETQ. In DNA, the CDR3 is TGCGCCAGCAGCTTGAGATTCTTAGCGGGCCTTCCCCATCGAAGCTCCTACGAGCAGTACGTC. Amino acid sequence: CASSLRFLAGLPHRSSYEQYV.

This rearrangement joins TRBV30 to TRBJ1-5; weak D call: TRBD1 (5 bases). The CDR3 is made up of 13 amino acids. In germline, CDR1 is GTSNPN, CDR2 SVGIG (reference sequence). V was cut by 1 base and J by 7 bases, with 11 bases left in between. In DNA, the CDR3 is TGTGCCTGGAGTGAGCAGGGCAGGCAGCCCCAGCATTTT. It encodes CAWSEQGRQPQHF.

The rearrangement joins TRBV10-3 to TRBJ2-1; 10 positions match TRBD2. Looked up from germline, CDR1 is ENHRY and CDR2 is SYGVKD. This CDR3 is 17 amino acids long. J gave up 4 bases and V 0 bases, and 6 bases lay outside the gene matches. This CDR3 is CAISESSGREGYNEQFF. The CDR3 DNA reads TGTGCCATCAGTGAGTCAAGCGGGAGGGAGGGGTACAATGAGCAGTTCTTC.

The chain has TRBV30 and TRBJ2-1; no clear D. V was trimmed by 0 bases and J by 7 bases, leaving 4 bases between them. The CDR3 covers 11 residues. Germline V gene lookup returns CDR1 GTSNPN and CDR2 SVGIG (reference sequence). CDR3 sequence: CAWSVSNEQFF. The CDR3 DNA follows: TGTGCCTGGAGTGTTAGTAATGAGCAGTTCTTC.

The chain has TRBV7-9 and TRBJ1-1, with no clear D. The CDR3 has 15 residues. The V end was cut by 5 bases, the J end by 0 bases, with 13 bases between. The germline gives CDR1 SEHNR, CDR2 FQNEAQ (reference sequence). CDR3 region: CASSQQRRVNTEAFF. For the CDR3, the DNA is TGTGCCAGCAGCCAGCAAAGGCGGGTGAACACTGAAGCTTTCTTT.

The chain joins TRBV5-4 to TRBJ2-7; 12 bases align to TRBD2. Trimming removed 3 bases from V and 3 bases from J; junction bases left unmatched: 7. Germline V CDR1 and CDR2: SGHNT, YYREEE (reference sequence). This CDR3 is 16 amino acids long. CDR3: CASSSSLAGGDYEQYF. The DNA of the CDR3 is TGTGCCAGCAGCTCGTCACTAGCGGGAGGAGACTACGAGCAGTACTTC.

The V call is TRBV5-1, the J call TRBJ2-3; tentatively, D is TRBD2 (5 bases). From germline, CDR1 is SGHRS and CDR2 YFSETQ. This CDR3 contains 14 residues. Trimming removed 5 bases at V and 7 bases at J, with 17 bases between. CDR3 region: CASRERNSGNTQYF. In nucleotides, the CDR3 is TGCGCCAGCAGGGAGCGGAACTCAGGAAATACGCAGTATTTT.

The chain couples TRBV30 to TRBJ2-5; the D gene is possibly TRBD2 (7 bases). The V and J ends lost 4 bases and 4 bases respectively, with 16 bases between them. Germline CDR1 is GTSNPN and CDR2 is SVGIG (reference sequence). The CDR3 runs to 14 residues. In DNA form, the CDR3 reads TGTGCCTGGATGAATCAGGGGAGGGTAGAGACCCAGTACTTC. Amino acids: CAWMNQGRVETQYF.

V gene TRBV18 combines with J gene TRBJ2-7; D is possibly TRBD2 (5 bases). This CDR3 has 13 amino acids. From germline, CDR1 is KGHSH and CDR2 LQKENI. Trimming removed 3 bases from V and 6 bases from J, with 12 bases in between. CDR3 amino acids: CASSPREGGEQYV. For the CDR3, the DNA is TGTGCCAGCTCACCTCGGGAAGGTGGCGAGCAGTACGTC.

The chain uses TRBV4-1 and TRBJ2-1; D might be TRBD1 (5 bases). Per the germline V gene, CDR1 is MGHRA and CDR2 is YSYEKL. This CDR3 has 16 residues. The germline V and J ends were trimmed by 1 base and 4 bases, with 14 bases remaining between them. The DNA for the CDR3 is TGCGCCAGCAGCCAAGGTCGGTCACAGGCGTACAATGAGCAGTTCTTC. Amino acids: CASSQGRSQAYNEQFF.

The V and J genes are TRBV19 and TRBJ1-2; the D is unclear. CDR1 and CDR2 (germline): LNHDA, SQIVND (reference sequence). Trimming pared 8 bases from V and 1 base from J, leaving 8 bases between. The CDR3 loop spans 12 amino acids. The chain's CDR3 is CASQEVNYGYTF. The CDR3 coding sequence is TGTGCCAGTCAGGAAGTTAACTATGGCTACACCTTC. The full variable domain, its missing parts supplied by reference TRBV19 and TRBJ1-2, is DGGITQSPKYLFRKEGQNVTLSCEQNLNHDAMYWYRQDPGQGLRLIYYSQIVNDFQKGDIAEGYSVSREKKESFPLTVTSAQKNPTAFYLCASQEVNYGYTFGSGTRLTVV.

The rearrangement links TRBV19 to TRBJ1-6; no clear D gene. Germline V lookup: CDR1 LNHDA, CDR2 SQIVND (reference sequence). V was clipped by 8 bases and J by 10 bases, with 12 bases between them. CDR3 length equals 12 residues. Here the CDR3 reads CASRRVQSPLHF. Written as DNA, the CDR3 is TGTGCCAGTCGGAGGGTACAGTCACCCCTCCACTTT.

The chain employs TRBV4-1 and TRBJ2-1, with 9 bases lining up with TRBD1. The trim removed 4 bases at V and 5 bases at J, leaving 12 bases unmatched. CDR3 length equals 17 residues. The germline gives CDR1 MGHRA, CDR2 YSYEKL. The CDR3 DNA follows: TGCGCCAGCAGCCGACGCAACCCTGGGACAGGGCACAATGAGCAGTTCTTC. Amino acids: CASSRRNPGTGHNEQFF.

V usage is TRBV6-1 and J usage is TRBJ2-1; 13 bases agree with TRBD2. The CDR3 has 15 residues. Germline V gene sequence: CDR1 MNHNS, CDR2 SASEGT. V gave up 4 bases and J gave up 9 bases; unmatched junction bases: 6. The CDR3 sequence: CASSGGTSGNLEQFF. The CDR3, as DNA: TGTGCCAGCAGTGGGGGGACTAGCGGGAATCTTGAGCAGTTCTTC.

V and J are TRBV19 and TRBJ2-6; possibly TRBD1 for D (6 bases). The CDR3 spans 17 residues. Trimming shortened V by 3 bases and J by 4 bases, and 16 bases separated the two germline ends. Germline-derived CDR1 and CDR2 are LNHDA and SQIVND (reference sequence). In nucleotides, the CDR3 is TGTGCCAGTAGTATTAGGAGTAACAGGGTCGGGGCCAACGTCCTGACTTTC. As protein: CASSIRSNRVGANVLTF.